This TCR beta chain is from a study of blood T cell repertoires in COVID-19. Turning to the study itself: The study drew acute and convalescent COVID-19 samples from the United States, Italy and Spain.

Here immunoSEQ multiplex PCR was the method, and the copy in TCRdb shows in-frame clones only, minus some. This table holds 200,000 or so clones, approximately 85% found once. Material for sequencing was peripheral blood. The origin of this receptor is a human donor with active or convalescent COVID-19. The donor label of this sample is uncertain.

DNA of the CDR3: TGTGCCAGCAGCTTTTCAAACTATGGCTACACCTTC. Its translation is CASSFSNYGYTF. This chain connects TRBV7-2 to TRBJ1-2; D unresolved. V lost 3 bases to trimming and J lost 2 bases, with 4 bases between them. This CDR3 is 12 amino acids long. The germline V gene encodes CDR1 SGHTA and CDR2 FQGNSA.